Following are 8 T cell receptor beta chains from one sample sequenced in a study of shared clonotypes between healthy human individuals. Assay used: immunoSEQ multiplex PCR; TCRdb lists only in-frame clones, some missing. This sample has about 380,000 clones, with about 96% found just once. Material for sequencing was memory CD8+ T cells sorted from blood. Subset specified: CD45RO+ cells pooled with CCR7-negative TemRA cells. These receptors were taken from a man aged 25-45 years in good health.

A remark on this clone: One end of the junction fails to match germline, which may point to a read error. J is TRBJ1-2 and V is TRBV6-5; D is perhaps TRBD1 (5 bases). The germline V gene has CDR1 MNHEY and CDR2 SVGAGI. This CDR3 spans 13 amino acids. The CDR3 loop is CASSYSKGAGKTF. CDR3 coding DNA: TGTGCCAGCAGTTACTCGAAAGGGGCAGGCAAGACTTTC.

This CDR3 is CASSIVGFSGNTIYF. CDR3 bases: TGTGCCAGTAGTATCGTCGGGTTCTCTGGAAACACCATATATTTT. The chain joins TRBV19 to TRBJ1-3; no definite D call. Germline lookup yields CDR1 LNHDA and CDR2 SQIVND (reference sequence). This CDR3 spans 15 amino acids. Trimming took 3 bases from V and 0 from J, leaving 9 bases between them.

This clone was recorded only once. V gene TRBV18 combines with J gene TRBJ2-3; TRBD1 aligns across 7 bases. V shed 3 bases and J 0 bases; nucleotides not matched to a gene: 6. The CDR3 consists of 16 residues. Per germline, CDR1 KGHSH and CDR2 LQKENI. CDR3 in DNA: TGTGCCAGCTCACCCAGGACAGGAACTAGCACAGATACGCAGTATTTT. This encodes CASSPRTGTSTDTQYF.

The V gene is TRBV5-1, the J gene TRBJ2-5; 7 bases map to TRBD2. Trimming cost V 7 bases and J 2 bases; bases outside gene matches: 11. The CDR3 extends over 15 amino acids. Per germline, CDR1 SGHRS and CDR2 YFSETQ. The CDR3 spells CASQKVTSVQETQYF. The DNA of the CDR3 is TGCGCCAGCCAAAAGGTTACTAGCGTACAAGAGACCCAGTACTTC.

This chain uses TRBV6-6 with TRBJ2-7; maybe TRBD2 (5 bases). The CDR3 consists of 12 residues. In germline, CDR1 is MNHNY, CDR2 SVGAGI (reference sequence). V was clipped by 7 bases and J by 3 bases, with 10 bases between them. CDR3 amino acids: CASTSRNYEQYF. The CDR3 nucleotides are TGTGCCAGCACTAGCCGAAACTACGAGCAGTACTTC.

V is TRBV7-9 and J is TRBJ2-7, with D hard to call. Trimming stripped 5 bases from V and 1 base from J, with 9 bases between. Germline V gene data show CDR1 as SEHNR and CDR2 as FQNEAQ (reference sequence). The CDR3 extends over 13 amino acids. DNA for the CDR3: TGTGCCAGCAGCAAGGACGGGTCCTACGAGCAGTACTTC. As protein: CASSKDGSYEQYF. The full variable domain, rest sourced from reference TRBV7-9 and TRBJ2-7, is DTGVSQNPRHKITKRGQNVTFRCDPISEHNRLYWYRQTLGQGPEFLTYFQNEAQLEKSRLLSDRFSAERPKGSFSTLEIQRTEQGDSAMYLCASSKDGSYEQYFGPGTRLTVT.

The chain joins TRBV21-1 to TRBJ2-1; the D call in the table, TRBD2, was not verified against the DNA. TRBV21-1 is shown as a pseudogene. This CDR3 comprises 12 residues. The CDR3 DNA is TGTGCCTCACGGTCGAGGGACAATGAGCAGTTCTTC. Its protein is CASRSRDNEQFF.

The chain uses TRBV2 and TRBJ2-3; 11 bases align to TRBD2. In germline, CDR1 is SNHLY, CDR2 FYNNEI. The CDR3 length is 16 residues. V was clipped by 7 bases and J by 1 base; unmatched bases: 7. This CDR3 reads CASTQGGLAGTDTQYF. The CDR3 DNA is TGTGCCAGCACCCAAGGGGGACTAGCGGGCACAGATACGCAGTATTTT. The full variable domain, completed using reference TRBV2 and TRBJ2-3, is EPEVTQTPSHQVTQMGQEVILRCVPISNHLYFYWYRQILGQKVEFLVSFYNNEISEKSEIFDDQFSVERPDGSNFTLKIRSTKLEDSAMYFCASTQGGLAGTDTQYFGPGTRLTVL.